The 7 T cell receptor beta chains presented below share a single source sample, sequenced in a study of blood T cell repertoires in COVID-19 (dated by TCRdb to the early 2020s). Receptor amplification or capture employed the immunoSEQ multiplex PCR assay. Not all clones reach the TCRdb copy of this immuneACCESS table, which keeps in-frame sequences only. Checked studies attribute under half of the gap to unresolved V genes and leave the rest unexplained. Within this sample are around 77,000 clones, with about three quarters of them counted one time only. The top ten constitute around 30% of the sample. Sequenced input: peripheral blood. The source is a woman of 80 years or more with active or convalescent COVID-19.

The chain uses TRBV2 and TRBJ1-5; weak D call: TRBD1 (6 bases). Germline V gene data show CDR1 as SNHLY and CDR2 as FYNNEI. There are 14 residues in the CDR3. V lost 6 bases and J lost 6, with 15 bases in between. CDR3 nucleotide sequence: TGTGCCAGCAGCCTGGGGGCAGTTTCTCAGCCCCAGCATTTT. It yields the protein CASSLGAVSQPQHF.

This chain joins TRBV11-2 and TRBJ1-2; D perhaps matches TRBD1 (6 bases). Germline assignment: CDR1 SGHAT and CDR2 FQNNGV. The V end lost 2 bases, the J end lost 8 bases, and 12 bases lay between the germline ends. The CDR3 sequence is 13 residues long. The CDR3 loop reads CASSLQGSLGYTF. The CDR3 coding sequence is TGTGCCAGCAGCTTACAGGGGTCGTTGGGCTACACCTTC.

The chain is built from TRBV24-1 and TRBJ1-1, with a weak D call TRBD1 (6 bases). The CDR3 sequence is 13 residues long. The ends were cut back, 7 bases at V and 7 bases at J, with 15 bases in the middle. Looked up from germline, CDR1 is KGHDR and CDR2 is SFDVKD. CDR3 amino acids: CATSRSGTSEAFF. The CDR3 nucleotides read TGTGCCACCAGCCGATCAGGGACAAGTGAAGCTTTCTTT.

The gene calls are TRBV9 and TRBJ2-2, with 7 positions matching TRBD2. The J segment lost 6 bases and the V segment lost 3 bases, leaving 2 bases of the junction unmatched. The CDR3 has 13 amino acids. Germline values: CDR1 SGDLS, CDR2 YYNGEE. The CDR3 reads CASSAGRAGELFF. In DNA, the CDR3 is TGTGCCAGCAGCGCGGGGAGGGCCGGGGAGCTGTTTTTT.

The chain recombines TRBV19 with TRBJ1-5; TRBD1 matches at 10 bases. V shed 7 bases and J 5 bases; nucleotides not matched to a gene: 2. In germline, CDR1 is LNHDA, CDR2 SQIVND (reference sequence). CDR3 length: 13 residues. The CDR3 here is CASKDRGYQPQHF. CDR3 nucleotides: TGTGCCAGTAAGGACAGGGGGTATCAGCCCCAGCATTTT.

Many counts were recorded for this clone. The rearrangement uses TRBV7-9 and TRBJ1-1; 7 positions match TRBD1. Germline CDR1 reads SEHNR; CDR2 reads FQNEAQ (reference sequence). The CDR3 loop spans 14 amino acids. After removal of 0 bases from V and 6 bases from J, the junction contained 4 bases not matched to a gene. CDR3 sequence (DNA): TGTGCCAGCAGCTTAGCCCAGGGGGATCCTGAAGCTTTCTTT. It translates to CASSLAQGDPEAFF.

The J gene is TRBJ1-6, the V gene TRBV7-2; D not certain. This CDR3 is built from 13 residues. Between the trimmed V and J ends, which lost 4 bases and 10 bases, there was a span of 11 bases. Per germline, CDR1 SGHTA and CDR2 FQGNSA. CDR3 loop: CASSSLAASPLHF. Written as DNA, the CDR3 is TGTGCCAGCAGCTCCCTCGCGGCCTCACCCCTCCACTTT.